These 22 T cell receptor beta chains were sequenced from one sample in a study of blood T cell repertoires in COVID-19. Sequencing was performed with immunoSEQ multiplex PCR; in TCRdb, only in-frame clones are kept and a portion is missing. This sample has about 670,000 clones; 85% to 90% occur once, and the top ten carry over 0.2%. The material sequenced was peripheral blood. The receptors stem from a woman between 18 and 30 years old with acute or convalescent COVID-19.

This chain links TRBV2 with TRBJ2-1; no clear D. The CDR3 spans 11 residues. The germline V and J ends were trimmed by 6 bases and 7 bases, with 7 bases remaining between them. Germline V gene data show CDR1 as SNHLY and CDR2 as FYNNEI. The CDR3 protein is CASRQKNEQFF. The DNA for the CDR3 is TGTGCCAGCAGGCAGAAAAATGAGCAGTTCTTC.

This chain connects TRBV29-1 to TRBJ2-7; D is possibly TRBD2 (6 bases). This CDR3 is 13 amino acids long. Germline assignment: CDR1 SQVTM and CDR2 ANQGSEA. The germline V and J ends were trimmed by 4 bases and 3 bases, with 13 bases remaining between them. The CDR3 DNA reads TGCAGCGTTGGGGCCTTCGGGAGCTACGAGCAGTACTTC. Its protein product is CSVGAFGSYEQYF.

As concerns this clone: Different DNA sequences within this sample yield the same CDR3. The gene calls are TRBV6-5 and TRBJ1-4; 7 bases align to TRBD1. This CDR3 contains 13 residues. Germline CDR1 is MNHEY and CDR2 is SVGAGI. J was trimmed by 8 bases and V by 6 bases; bases with no gene match: 6. The CDR3 protein is CASSRDRDEKLFF. CDR3 in DNA: TGTGCCAGCAGCCGCGACAGGGACGAAAAACTGTTTTTT.

V and J are TRBV19 and TRBJ1-4; D is undetermined. From germline, CDR1 is LNHDA and CDR2 SQIVND (reference sequence). The CDR3 contains 13 residues. V lost 2 bases to trimming and J lost 4 bases, with 5 bases between them. This CDR3 is CASSIYSNEKLFF. The CDR3 DNA sequence: TGTGCCAGTAGTATATACAGTAATGAAAAACTGTTTTTT. The full variable domain, with the rest looked up from reference TRBV19 and TRBJ1-4, is DGGITQSPKYLFRKEGQNVTLSCEQNLNHDAMYWYRQDPGQGLRLIYYSQIVNDFQKGDIAEGYSVSREKKESFPLTVTSAQKNPTAFYLCASSIYSNEKLFFGSGTQLSVL.

The chain combines TRBV4-1 with TRBJ1-1; 7 nucleotides agree with TRBD1. CDR3 length: 14 residues. Germline-derived CDR1 and CDR2 are MGHRA and YSYEKL. The V and J ends lost 4 bases and 5 bases, in that order; junction bases with no gene match: 7. The CDR3 nucleotides read TGCGCCAGCAGCCTATTCTTCAGGGGGACTGAAGCTTTCTTT. Protein product: CASSLFFRGTEAFF.

The chain recombines TRBV2 with TRBJ2-1, with D possibly being TRBD1 (5 bases). Looked up from germline, CDR1 is SNHLY and CDR2 is FYNNEI. Trimming took off 5 bases at V and 6 bases at J, with 11 bases between the two ends. The length of the CDR3 is 13 residues. The CDR3 DNA follows: TGTGCCAGCAGTCAGGACATCGTCAATGAGCAGTTCTTC. This sequence encodes CASSQDIVNEQFF.

V and J are TRBV23-1 and TRBJ2-7; D is uncertain. TRBV23-1 is annotated as an ORF whose role is uncertain. The V end lost 4 bases, the J end lost 1 base, and 2 bases lay between the germline ends. The CDR3 covers 11 residues. CDR3 nucleotides: TGCGCCAGCAGTCCTTCCTACGAGCAGTACTTC. Its translation is CASSPSYEQYF.

This clone showed up just once. The chain recombines TRBV30 with TRBJ1-1, with unresolved D. This CDR3 contains 12 residues. Trimming took off 5 bases at V and 1 base at J, with 8 bases between the two ends. Germline V CDR1 and CDR2: GTSNPN, SVGIG (reference sequence). The DNA of the CDR3 is TGTGCCTGGGGCACCAGGAACACTGAAGCTTTCTTT. Residues: CAWGTRNTEAFF.

The CDR3 here is CAISDGEGESNQPQHF. The CDR3 nucleotides are TGTGCCATCAGTGACGGTGAGGGAGAAAGCAATCAGCCCCAGCATTTT. This chain connects TRBV10-3 to TRBJ1-5, with D unresolved. The CDR3 spans 16 residues. Germline CDR1 reads ENHRY; CDR2 reads SYGVKD. V was shortened by 3 bases and J by 1 base, with 13 bases between the two germline ends.

This chain joins TRBV5-4 and TRBJ1-1; maybe TRBD1 (6 bases). Germline-derived CDR1 and CDR2 are SGHNT and YYREEE (reference sequence). V lost 1 base and J lost 7, with 14 bases in between. The CDR3 has 14 residues. The CDR3 here is CASSLPGVTVEAFF. The CDR3 nucleotides are TGTGCCAGCAGCTTGCCAGGGGTCACAGTTGAAGCTTTCTTT.

V gene TRBV5-1 combines with J gene TRBJ1-3, with 9 bases matching TRBD1. The CDR3 extends over 17 amino acids. The germline V gene has CDR1 SGHRS and CDR2 YFSETQ. J lost 0 bases, V lost 5 bases, and 9 bases had no gene match. The CDR3 loop is CASSLTGQGGSGNTIYF. CDR3 nucleotide sequence: TGCGCCAGCAGTCTCACGGGACAGGGAGGCTCTGGAAACACCATATATTTT. The whole variable domain, remainder taken from reference TRBV5-1 and TRBJ1-3, is KAGVTQTPRYLIKTRGQQVTLSCSPISGHRSVSWYQQTPGQGLQFLFEYFSETQRNKGNFPGRFSGRQFSNSRSEMNVSTLELGDSALYLCASSLTGQGGSGNTIYFGEGSWLTVV.

The chain links TRBV10-3 to TRBJ2-7; no clear D. This CDR3 has 14 amino acids. Germline CDR1 reads ENHRY; CDR2 reads SYGVKD. The V end was cut by 0 bases, the J end by 2 bases, with 8 bases between. CDR3: CAISESTEPYEQYF. The CDR3 bases are TGTGCCATCAGTGAGTCCACGGAGCCCTACGAGCAGTACTTC.

The chain uses TRBV18 and TRBJ2-3, with TRBD1 as a possible D gene (5 bases). V shed 4 bases and J shed 4 bases, with 15 bases lying between them. This CDR3 is 15 amino acids long. CDR1 KGHSH and CDR2 LQKENI come from the germline V gene. The CDR3 DNA reads as TGTGCCAGCTCACGGCAGGGTCGGTTGGCAGATACGCAGTATTTT. This translates into CASSRQGRLADTQYF.

The chain links TRBV21-1 to TRBJ2-2; the DNA was not compared with TRBD2, the D call given in the table. TRBV21-1 is a pseudogene segment. The CDR3 sequence is 17 residues long. The CDR3 sequence is CASTYLRGDPNTGELFF. CDR3 coding DNA: TGTGCCAGCACCTACCTACGGGGGGACCCGAACACCGGGGAGCTGTTTTTT.

The V and J genes are TRBV10-3 and TRBJ1-1; D is possibly TRBD1 (5 bases). Germline V gives CDR1 ENHRY, CDR2 SYGVKD. This CDR3 is 13 amino acids long. The V and J ends lost 4 bases and 5 bases respectively, with 11 bases between them. The CDR3 DNA follows: TGTGCCATCAGTGCTCGGACACCTACTGAAGCTTTCTTT. This codes for CAISARTPTEAFF.

The chain combines TRBV6-2 or TRBV6-3 with TRBJ1-1; no clear D. The CDR3 spans 15 residues. Germline-derived CDR1 and CDR2 are MNHEY and SVGEGT. Trimming took off 4 bases at V and 1 base at J, with 13 bases between the two ends. The CDR3 DNA reads as TGTGCCAGCAGTTCCGAGGGTCTCTGGAACACTGAAGCTTTCTTT. The encoded protein is CASSSEGLWNTEAFF.

This chain joins TRBV6-1 and TRBJ2-1, with D tentatively TRBD2 (6 bases). Germline CDR1 MNHNS, CDR2 SASEGT. CDR3 length: 16 residues. With 1 base removed from V and 7 bases from J, the gap between germline ends came to 17 bases. CDR3 region: CASSEEGLEGLNEQFF. The CDR3 DNA reads as TGTGCCAGCAGTGAAGAGGGGTTGGAGGGGCTAAATGAGCAGTTCTTC.

The V call is TRBV19, the J call TRBJ2-7; TRBD2 is a possible D gene (5 bases). This CDR3 has 12 amino acids. Germline loops: CDR1 LNHDA, CDR2 SQIVND (reference sequence). Trimming left V 6 bases short and J 5 bases short, with 11 bases between. CDR3 sequence reads: CASRNRGDEQYF. The CDR3 coding sequence is TGTGCCAGTAGGAACCGGGGTGACGAGCAGTACTTC. The full variable domain, its missing parts supplied by reference TRBV19 and TRBJ2-7, is DGGITQSPKYLFRKEGQNVTLSCEQNLNHDAMYWYRQDPGQGLRLIYYSQIVNDFQKGDIAEGYSVSREKKESFPLTVTSAQKNPTAFYLCASRNRGDEQYFGPGTRLTVT.

The genes are TRBV5-6 and TRBJ2-2, with 9 positions matching TRBD2. V was pared by 1 base and J by 6 bases, with 7 bases of the junction left unmatched. This CDR3 has 16 residues. CDR1 and CDR2 (germline): SGHDT, YYEEEE. For the CDR3, the DNA is TGTGCCAGCAGCTTGTTCGCGGGGGGGCCCGCCGGGGAGCTGTTTTTT. Encoded protein: CASSLFAGGPAGELFF. The variable domain in full, completed from reference TRBV5-6 and TRBJ2-2, reads DAGVTQSPTHLIKTRGQQVTLRCSPKSGHDTVSWYQQALGQGPQFIFQYYEEEERQRGNFPDRFSGHQFPNYSSELNVNALLLGDSALYLCASSLFAGGPAGELFFGEGSRLTVL.

The chain combines TRBV5-1 with TRBJ2-1; 12 nucleotides align to TRBD1. The junction had 6 bases not matched to a gene; V was cut back by 1 base and J by 10 bases. The CDR3 length is 15 residues. The germline V gene encodes CDR1 SGHRS and CDR2 YFSETQ. As DNA, the CDR3 is TGCGCCAGCAGCTTGTCGGGACAGGGGGCGGGAGAGCAGTTCTTC. Its translation is CASSLSGQGAGEQFF.

The rearrangement uses TRBV27 and TRBJ1-4; 7 bases are a match to TRBD1. The germline CDR1 and CDR2 sequences are MNHEY and SMNVEV (reference sequence). V trimming: 6 bases; J trimming: 4 bases; junction bases outside the gene matches: 8. The CDR3 spans 15 residues. CDR3 nucleotide sequence: TGTGCCAGCAGCCTACTGACAGGGAGTAATGAAAAACTGTTTTTT. Residues: CASSLLTGSNEKLFF.

The CDR3 DNA reads TGTGCCAGCAGCCAAGATTTGAGTACAGGGGGCTGGGATGGCTACACCTTC. Its translation: CASSQDLSTGGWDGYTF. This rearrangement joins TRBV4-2 to TRBJ1-2; TRBD1 matches at 9 bases. The V gene end was trimmed by 0 bases and the J gene end by 6 bases; junction bases not matched to a gene: 11. CDR1 is LGHNA, CDR2 YNFKEQ, per germline. The length of the CDR3 is 17 residues.